This TCR beta chain emerged from a study of OX40 agonist ivuxolimab in advanced cancers. Study-level background: Age averaged 60 years (range roughly 23 to 79), and more than 80% were male. Overall study results and limits: The study found that CD8+ T cells averaged more expanded clones than CD4+. At doses 0.1 to 3.0 mg/kg, CD4+ and CD8+ clones expanded.

With autoimmune disease history or systemic immunosuppression, patients were excluded. As to this clone: As yet, its antigen is unknown.

Trimming pared 7 bases from V and 4 bases from J, leaving 17 bases between. The CDR3 is 15 amino acids. Germline CDR1 reads SGHTA; CDR2 reads FQGNSA. The table came from immunoSEQ multiplex PCR; TCRdb's copy has only in-frame clones and leaves some out. The table records about 64,000 clones, roughly four fifths of them present only once. The sample was CD4+ or CD8+ T cells sorted from blood, taken in a trial of the OX40 agonist ivuxolimab. The genes are TRBV7-2 and TRBJ1-3, with D possibly TRBD1 on 6 matching bases. The sequence derives from an adult with an advanced solid tumor such as melanoma, head and neck, liver or kidney cancer. CDR3 sequence: CASTFPGAKGNTIYF. Written as DNA, the CDR3 is TGTGCCAGCACCTTCCCGGGGGCGAAAGGAAACACCATATATTTT.